A single sample gave rise to the 12 T cell receptor beta chains below, sequenced in a study of blood T cell repertoires in COVID-19 (dated by TCRdb to about 2020). Libraries came from the immunoSEQ multiplex PCR assay. The immuneACCESS repertoire file appears here via TCRdb, limited to in-frame rearrangements. These files lack a portion of the clones; in checked studies, under half of the deficit traces to unresolved V genes, and the cause of the others is not known. The sample table contains about 210,000 clones; only one count was recorded for approximately 80% of them. The ten largest clonotypes hold 8% to 9% of the sample. Specimen: PBMCs or T cells enriched from blood (not recorded which). These TCRs come from a woman in her forties or fifties with acute COVID-19.

This chain uses TRBV3-1 (or the pseudogene TRBV3-2) with TRBJ1-1; weak D call: TRBD1 (6 bases). The V gene lost 8 bases and the J gene lost 5 bases, with 12 bases spanning the gap. Germline V gene lookup returns CDR1 LGHDT and CDR2 YNNKEL (reference sequence). The CDR3 is 12 amino acids. Written as DNA, the CDR3 is TGTGCCAGCCAACAGGGACGGACTGAAGCTTTCTTT. It specifies CASQQGRTEAFF.

This sequence joins TRBV18 and TRBJ1-1, with 10 nucleotides matching TRBD1. CDR3 size: 19 residues. In germline, CDR1 is KGHSH, CDR2 LQKENI. V lost 1 base, J lost 2 bases, and 13 bases stayed unmatched. The CDR3 DNA reads TGTGCCAGCTCACCACTTACGTCCGGGACAGGGGATGTTAACACTGAAGCTTTCTTT. Its protein is CASSPLTSGTGDVNTEAFF.

The chain links TRBV6-2 or TRBV6-3 to TRBJ2-1, with 8 bases fitting TRBD1. J lost 3 bases, V lost 5 bases, and 6 bases had no gene match. Germline V gives CDR1 MNHEY, CDR2 SVGEGT. This CDR3 contains 15 residues. The CDR3 region is CASSKRTGYYNEQFF. CDR3 in DNA: TGTGCCAGCAGTAAAAGGACAGGGTACTACAATGAGCAGTTCTTC.

The V call is TRBV6-5, the J call TRBJ1-5; 7 bases are shared with TRBD1. V shed 6 bases, J shed 2 bases, and the junction held 7 bases outside the gene matches. The CDR3 totals 15 residues. Germline CDR1 is MNHEY and CDR2 is SVGAGI. The CDR3 here is CASRGVGGGNQPQHF. For the CDR3, the DNA is TGTGCCAGCAGGGGGGTAGGGGGCGGCAATCAGCCCCAGCATTTT.

This clone was seen a handful of times. This sequence joins TRBV6-2 or TRBV6-3 and TRBJ1-1, with 9 bases that match TRBD1. CDR1 and CDR2 from the germline V gene are MNHEY and SVGEGT. V shed 5 bases, J shed 5 bases, and the junction held 12 bases outside the gene matches. The CDR3 has 16 residues. The CDR3, as DNA: TGTGCCAGCAGTCCGAGGGCCCCTGGACAGGGGACTGAAGCTTTCTTT. It translates to CASSPRAPGQGTEAFF.

The chain carries TRBV2 and TRBJ1-3, with D possibly matching TRBD1 (6 bases). CDR1 and CDR2 from the germline V gene are SNHLY and FYNNEI. This CDR3 has 13 residues. Trimming pared 7 bases from V and 2 bases from J, leaving 9 bases between. The CDR3 bases are TGTGCCAGCATTGGGGGCACTGGAAACACCATATATTTT. Its protein product is CASIGGTGNTIYF. Combining the CDR3 with reference TRBV2 and TRBJ1-3 gives the whole variable domain EPEVTQTPSHQVTQMGQEVILRCVPISNHLYFYWYRQILGQKVEFLVSFYNNEISEKSEIFDDQFSVERPDGSNFTLKIRSTKLEDSAMYFCASIGGTGNTIYFGEGSWLTVV.

The V call is TRBV28, the J call TRBJ1-6; 9 positions match TRBD1. With V trimmed by 2 bases and J by 10 bases, 9 bases remained unmatched. CDR1 MDHEN and CDR2 SYDVKM come from the germline V gene. The CDR3 is made up of 16 amino acids. In nucleotides, the CDR3 is TGTGCCAGCAGTTTACCCGAACAGGGGGCGGGGTCACCCCTCCACTTT. Protein sequence: CASSLPEQGAGSPLHF.

The V and J genes are TRBV4-3 and TRBJ2-1, with TRBD2 as a possible D gene (5 bases). The CDR3 has 19 amino acids. Trimming removed 4 bases at V and 8 bases at J, with 30 bases between. Germline V gives CDR1 LGHNA, CDR2 YSLEER. In nucleotides, the CDR3 is TGCGCCAGCAGCCCCTATTTAAGTGATCTTAAGCTAGTCGGGGATGAGCAGTTCTTC. It yields the protein CASSPYLSDLKLVGDEQFF.

The sample holds one count of this clone. This chain connects TRBV5-1 to TRBJ1-1, with 8 bases matching TRBD1. Germline CDR1 is SGHRS and CDR2 is YFSETQ. Losses at the gene ends were 3 bases for V and 1 base for J; bases not matched to a gene: 14. The CDR3 consists of 18 residues. CDR3 sequence reads: CASSSSLRTGHKNTEAFF. CDR3 DNA sequence: TGCGCCAGCAGCTCTAGTCTTAGGACAGGGCATAAGAACACTGAAGCTTTCTTT. Full variable domain (outside the CDR3, taken from reference TRBV5-1 and TRBJ1-1): KAGVTQTPRYLIKTRGQQVTLSCSPISGHRSVSWYQQTPGQGLQFLFEYFSETQRNKGNFPGRFSGRQFSNSRSEMNVSTLELGDSALYLCASSSSLRTGHKNTEAFFGQGTRLTVV.

V gene TRBV18 combines with J gene TRBJ1-5; no clear D gene. Germline V gene data show CDR1 as KGHSH and CDR2 as LQKENI. This CDR3 has 14 residues. The V and J ends lost 1 base and 4 bases respectively, with 8 bases between them. The CDR3 DNA is TGTGCCAGCTCACCACGGAGGGATAATCAGCCCCAGCATTTT. Translating gives CASSPRRDNQPQHF.

This chain uses TRBV12-3 or TRBV12-4 with TRBJ1-4, with D unresolved. The V gene lost 1 base and the J gene lost 8 bases, with 5 bases spanning the gap. The CDR3 has 12 residues. CDR3 loop: CASSLGHEKLFF. The CDR3 DNA sequence: TGTGCCAGCAGTTTAGGACACGAAAAACTGTTTTTT.

The gene calls are TRBV4-3 and TRBJ2-1; TRBD1 agrees at 7 bases. The V segment lost 1 base and the J segment 5 bases; nucleotides outside the gene matches: 5. Germline V gives CDR1 LGHNA, CDR2 YSLEER. The CDR3 totals 15 residues. The CDR3 bases are TGCGCCAGCAGCCAAGGGGACAGAGAGAACAATGAGCAGTTCTTC. It translates to CASSQGDRENNEQFF.